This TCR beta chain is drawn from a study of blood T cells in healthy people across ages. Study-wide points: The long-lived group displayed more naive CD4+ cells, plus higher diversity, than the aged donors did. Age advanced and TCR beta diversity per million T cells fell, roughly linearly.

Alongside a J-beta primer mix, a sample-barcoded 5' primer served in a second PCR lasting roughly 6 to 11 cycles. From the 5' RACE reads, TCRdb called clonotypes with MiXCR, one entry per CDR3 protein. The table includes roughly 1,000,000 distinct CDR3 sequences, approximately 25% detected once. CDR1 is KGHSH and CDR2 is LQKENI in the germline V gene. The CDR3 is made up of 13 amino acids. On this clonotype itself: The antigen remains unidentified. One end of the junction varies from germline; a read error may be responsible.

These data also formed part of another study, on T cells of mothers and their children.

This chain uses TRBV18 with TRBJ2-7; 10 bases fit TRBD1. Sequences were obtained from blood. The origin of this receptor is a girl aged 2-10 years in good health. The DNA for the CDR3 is TGTGCCAGCTCACCTCATCTGCCGGGACAGGGGTCCTTC. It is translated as CASSPHLPGQGSF. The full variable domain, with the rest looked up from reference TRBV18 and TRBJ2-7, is NAGVMQNPRHLVRRRGQEARLRCSPMKGHSHVYWYRQLPEEGLKFMVYLQKENIIDESGMPKERFSAEFPKEGPSILRIQQVVRGDSAAYFCASSPHLPGQGSFGPGTRLTVT.